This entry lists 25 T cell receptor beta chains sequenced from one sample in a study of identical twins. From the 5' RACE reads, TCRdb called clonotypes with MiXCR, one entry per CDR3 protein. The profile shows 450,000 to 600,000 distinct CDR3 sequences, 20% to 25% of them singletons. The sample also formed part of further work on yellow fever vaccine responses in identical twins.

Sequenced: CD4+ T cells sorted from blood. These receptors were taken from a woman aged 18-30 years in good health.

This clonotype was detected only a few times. The CDR3 is CASLTAGETDTQYF. CDR3 sequence (DNA): TGTGCCAGCCTAACTGCGGGGGAAACAGATACGCAGTATTTT. This chain connects TRBV12-3 or TRBV12-4 to TRBJ2-3; 7 bases are a match to TRBD2. Trimming removed 8 bases from V and 3 bases from J; junction bases left unmatched: 8. The CDR3 length is 14 residues.

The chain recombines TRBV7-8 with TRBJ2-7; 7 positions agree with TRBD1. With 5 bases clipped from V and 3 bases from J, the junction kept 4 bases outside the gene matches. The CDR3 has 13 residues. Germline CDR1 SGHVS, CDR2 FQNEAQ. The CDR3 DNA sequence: TGTGCCAGCAGCCCGTCAGGGGGCTACGAGCAGTACGTC. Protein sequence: CASSPSGGYEQYV.

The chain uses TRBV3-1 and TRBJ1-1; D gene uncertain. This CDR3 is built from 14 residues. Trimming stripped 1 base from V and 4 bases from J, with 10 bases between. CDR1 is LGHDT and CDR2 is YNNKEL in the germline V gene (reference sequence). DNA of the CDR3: TGTGCCAGCAGCCAAGGGGAACTGAGCACTGAAGCTTTCTTT. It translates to CASSQGELSTEAFF.

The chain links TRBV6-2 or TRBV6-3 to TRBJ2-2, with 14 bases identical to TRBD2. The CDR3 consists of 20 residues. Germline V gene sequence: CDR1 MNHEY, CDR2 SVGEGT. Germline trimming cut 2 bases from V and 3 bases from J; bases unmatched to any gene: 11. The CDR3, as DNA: TGTGCCAGCAGTTACCGAGCGGGACTAGCGGGAGTAGTAGACACCGGGGAGCTGTTTTTT. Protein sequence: CASSYRAGLAGVVDTGELFF.

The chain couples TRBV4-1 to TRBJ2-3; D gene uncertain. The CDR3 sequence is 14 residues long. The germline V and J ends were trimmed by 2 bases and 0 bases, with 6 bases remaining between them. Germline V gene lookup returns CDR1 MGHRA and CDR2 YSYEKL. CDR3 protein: CASSQLFSTDTQYF. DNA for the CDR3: TGCGCCAGCAGCCAATTGTTTAGCACAGATACGCAGTATTTT.

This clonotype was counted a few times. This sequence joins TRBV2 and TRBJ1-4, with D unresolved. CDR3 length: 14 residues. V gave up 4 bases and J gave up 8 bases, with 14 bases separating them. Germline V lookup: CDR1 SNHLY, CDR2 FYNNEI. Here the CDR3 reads CASSAIVAGEKLFF. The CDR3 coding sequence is TGTGCCAGCAGTGCTATTGTGGCGGGGGAAAAACTGTTTTTT.

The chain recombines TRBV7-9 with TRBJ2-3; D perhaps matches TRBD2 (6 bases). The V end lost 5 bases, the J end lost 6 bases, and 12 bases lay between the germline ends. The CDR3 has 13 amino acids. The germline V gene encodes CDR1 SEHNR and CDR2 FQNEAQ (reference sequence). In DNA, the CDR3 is TGTGCCAGCAGCCACTCGAGCGGGGATACGCAGTATTTT. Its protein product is CASSHSSGDTQYF. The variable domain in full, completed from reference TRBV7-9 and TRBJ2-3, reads DTGVSQNPRHKITKRGQNVTFRCDPISEHNRLYWYRQTLGQGPEFLTYFQNEAQLEKSRLLSDRFSAERPKGSFSTLEIQRTEQGDSAMYLCASSHSSGDTQYFGPGTRLTVL.

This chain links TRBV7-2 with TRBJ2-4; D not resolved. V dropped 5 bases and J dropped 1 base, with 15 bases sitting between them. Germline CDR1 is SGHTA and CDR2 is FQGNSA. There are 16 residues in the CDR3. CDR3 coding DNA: TGTGCCAGCAGCCCCGGACCGGGTCGGGCCAAAAACATTCAGTACTTC. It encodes CASSPGPGRAKNIQYF. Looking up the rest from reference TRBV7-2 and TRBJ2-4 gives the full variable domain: GAGVSQSPSNKVTEKGKDVELRCDPISGHTALYWYRQSLGQGLEFLIYFQGNSAPDKSGLPSDRFSAERTGGSVSTLTIQRTQQEDSAVYLCASSPGPGRAKNIQYFGAGTRLSVL.

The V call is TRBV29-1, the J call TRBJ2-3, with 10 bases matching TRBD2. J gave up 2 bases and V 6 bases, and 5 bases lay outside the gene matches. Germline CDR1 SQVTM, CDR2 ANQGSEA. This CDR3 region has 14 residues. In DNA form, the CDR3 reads TGCAGCGTGGAGCGGGGGGGCCCCACAGATACGCAGTATTTT. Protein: CSVERGGPTDTQYF.

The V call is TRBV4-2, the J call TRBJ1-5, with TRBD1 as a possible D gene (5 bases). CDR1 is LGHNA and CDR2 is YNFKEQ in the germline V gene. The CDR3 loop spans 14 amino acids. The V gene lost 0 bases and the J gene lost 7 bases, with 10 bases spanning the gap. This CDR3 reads CASSQDSQGQPQHF. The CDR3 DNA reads TGTGCCAGCAGCCAAGATTCGCAGGGACAGCCCCAGCATTTT.

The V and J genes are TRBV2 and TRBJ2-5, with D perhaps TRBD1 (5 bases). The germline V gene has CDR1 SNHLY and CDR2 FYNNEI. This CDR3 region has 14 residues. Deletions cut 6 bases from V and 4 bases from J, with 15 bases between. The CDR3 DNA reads TGTGCCAGCAGATCAGGGTCGCCCTCAGAGACCCAGTACTTC. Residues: CASRSGSPSETQYF.

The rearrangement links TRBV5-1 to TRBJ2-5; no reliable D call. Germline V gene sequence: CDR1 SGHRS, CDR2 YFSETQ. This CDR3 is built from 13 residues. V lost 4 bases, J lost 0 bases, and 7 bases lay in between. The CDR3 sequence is CASSAWDQETQYF. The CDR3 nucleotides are TGCGCCAGCAGCGCTTGGGACCAAGAGACCCAGTACTTC.

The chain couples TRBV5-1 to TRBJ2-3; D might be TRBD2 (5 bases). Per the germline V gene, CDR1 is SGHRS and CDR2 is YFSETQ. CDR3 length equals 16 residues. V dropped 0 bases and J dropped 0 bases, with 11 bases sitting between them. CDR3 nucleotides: TGCGCCAGCAGCTTGGTATCGAGGGCTAGCACAGATACGCAGTATTTT. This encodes CASSLVSRASTDTQYF. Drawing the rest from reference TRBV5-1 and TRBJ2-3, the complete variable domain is KAGVTQTPRYLIKTRGQQVTLSCSPISGHRSVSWYQQTPGQGLQFLFEYFSETQRNKGNFPGRFSGRQFSNSRSEMNVSTLELGDSALYLCASSLVSRASTDTQYFGPGTRLTVL.

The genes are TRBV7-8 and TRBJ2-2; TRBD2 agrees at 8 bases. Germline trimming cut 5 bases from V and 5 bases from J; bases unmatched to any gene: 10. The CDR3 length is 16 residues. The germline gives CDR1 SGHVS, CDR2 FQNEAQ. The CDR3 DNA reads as TGTGCCAGCAGCCACCCCCGGGGGGGGCGGACCGGGGAGCTGTTTTTT. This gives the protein CASSHPRGGRTGELFF.

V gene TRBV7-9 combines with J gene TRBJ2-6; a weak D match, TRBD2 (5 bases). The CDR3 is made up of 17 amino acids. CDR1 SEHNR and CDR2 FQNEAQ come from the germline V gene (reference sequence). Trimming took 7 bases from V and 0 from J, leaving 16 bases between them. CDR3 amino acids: CASIPTAGNSGANVLTF. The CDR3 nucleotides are TGTGCCAGCATCCCTACGGCCGGGAACTCTGGGGCCAACGTCCTGACTTTC.

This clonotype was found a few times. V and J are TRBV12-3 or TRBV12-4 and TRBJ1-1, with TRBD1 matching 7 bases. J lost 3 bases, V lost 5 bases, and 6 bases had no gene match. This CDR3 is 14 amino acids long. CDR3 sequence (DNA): TGTGCCAGCAGTCTAAGGACAGGTTACACTGAAGCTTTCTTT. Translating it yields CASSLRTGYTEAFF.

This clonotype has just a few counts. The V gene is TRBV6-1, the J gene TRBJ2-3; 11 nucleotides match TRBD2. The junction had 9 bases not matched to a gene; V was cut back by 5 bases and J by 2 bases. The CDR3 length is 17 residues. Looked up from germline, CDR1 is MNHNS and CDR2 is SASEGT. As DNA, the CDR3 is TGTGCCAGCAGTCTATTGTTAGCGGGAGGGCCCACAGATACGCAGTATTTT. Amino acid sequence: CASSLLLAGGPTDTQYF.

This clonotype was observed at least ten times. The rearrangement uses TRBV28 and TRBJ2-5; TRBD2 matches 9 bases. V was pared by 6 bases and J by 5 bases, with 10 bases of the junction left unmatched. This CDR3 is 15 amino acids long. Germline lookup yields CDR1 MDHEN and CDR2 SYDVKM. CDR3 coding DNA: TGTGCCAGCAGCCATAGCGGGGGCCAACGGGAGACCCAGTACTTC. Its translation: CASSHSGGQRETQYF. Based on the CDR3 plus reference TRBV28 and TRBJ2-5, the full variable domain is DVKVTQSSRYLVKRTGEKVFLECVQDMDHENMFWYRQDPGLGLRLIYFSYDVKMKEKGDIPEGYSVSREKKERFSLILESASTNQTSMYLCASSHSGGQRETQYFGPGTRLLVL.

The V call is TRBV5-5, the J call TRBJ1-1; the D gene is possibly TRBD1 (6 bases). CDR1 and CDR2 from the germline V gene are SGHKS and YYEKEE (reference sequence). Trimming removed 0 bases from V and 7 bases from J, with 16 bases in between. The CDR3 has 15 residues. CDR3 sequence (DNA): TGTGCCAGCAGCTTGGCCCGGACAGCATCTAATGAAGCTTTCTTT. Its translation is CASSLARTASNEAFF.

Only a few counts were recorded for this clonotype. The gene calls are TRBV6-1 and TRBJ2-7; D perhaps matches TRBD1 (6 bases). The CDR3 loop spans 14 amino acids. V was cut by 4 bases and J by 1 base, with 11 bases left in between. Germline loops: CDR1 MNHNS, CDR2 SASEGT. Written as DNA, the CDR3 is TGTGCCAGCAGTGGATACAGGGTATCCTACGAGCAGTACGTC. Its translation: CASSGYRVSYEQYV.

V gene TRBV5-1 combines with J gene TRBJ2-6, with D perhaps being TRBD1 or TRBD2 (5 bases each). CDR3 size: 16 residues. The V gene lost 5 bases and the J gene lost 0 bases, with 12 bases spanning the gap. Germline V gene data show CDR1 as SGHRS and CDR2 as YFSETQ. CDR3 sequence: CASSRGVNSGANVLTF. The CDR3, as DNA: TGCGCCAGCAGTCGGGGCGTAAACTCTGGGGCCAACGTCCTGACTTTC.

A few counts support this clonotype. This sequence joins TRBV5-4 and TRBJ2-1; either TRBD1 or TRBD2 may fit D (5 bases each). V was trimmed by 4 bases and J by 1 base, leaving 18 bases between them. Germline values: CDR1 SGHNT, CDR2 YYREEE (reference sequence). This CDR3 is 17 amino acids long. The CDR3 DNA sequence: TGTGCCAGCAGCCCAGGGAAAGGGACGGATTCCTACAATGAGCAGTTCTTC. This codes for CASSPGKGTDSYNEQFF.

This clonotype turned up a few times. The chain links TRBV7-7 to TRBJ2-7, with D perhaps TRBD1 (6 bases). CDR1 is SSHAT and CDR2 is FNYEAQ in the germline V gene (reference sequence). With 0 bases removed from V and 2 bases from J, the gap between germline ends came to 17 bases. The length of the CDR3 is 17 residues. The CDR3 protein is CASSLAILRTATYEQYV. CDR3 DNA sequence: TGTGCCAGCAGCTTAGCCATTCTTAGGACAGCAACCTACGAGCAGTACGTC.

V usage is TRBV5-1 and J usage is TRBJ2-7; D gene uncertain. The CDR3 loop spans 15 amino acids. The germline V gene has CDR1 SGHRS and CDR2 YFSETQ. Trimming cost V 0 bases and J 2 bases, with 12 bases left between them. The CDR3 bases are TGCGCCAGCAGCTTGGGATTGACCAAGCCCTACGAGCAGTACTTC. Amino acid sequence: CASSLGLTKPYEQYF.

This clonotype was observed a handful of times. CDR3 protein: CASSLALRWEANYGYTF. For the CDR3, the DNA is TGTGCCAGCAGTTTAGCGCTGAGGTGGGAAGCTAACTATGGCTACACCTTC. The chain employs TRBV12-3 or TRBV12-4 and TRBJ1-2, with D unresolved. This CDR3 region has 17 residues. The V gene lost 0 bases and the J gene lost 0 bases, with 14 bases spanning the gap.